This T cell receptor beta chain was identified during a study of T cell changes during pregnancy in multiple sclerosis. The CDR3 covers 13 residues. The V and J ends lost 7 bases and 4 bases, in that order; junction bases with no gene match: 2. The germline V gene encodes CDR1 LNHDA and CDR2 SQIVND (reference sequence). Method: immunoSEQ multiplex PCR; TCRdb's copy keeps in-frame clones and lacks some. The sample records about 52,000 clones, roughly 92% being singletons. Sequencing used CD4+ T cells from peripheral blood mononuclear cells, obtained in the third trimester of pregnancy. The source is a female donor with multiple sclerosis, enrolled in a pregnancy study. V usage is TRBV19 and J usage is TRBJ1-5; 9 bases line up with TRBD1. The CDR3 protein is CASNGQGNQPQHF. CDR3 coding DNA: TGTGCCAGTAACGGACAGGGGAATCAGCCCCAGCATTTT.